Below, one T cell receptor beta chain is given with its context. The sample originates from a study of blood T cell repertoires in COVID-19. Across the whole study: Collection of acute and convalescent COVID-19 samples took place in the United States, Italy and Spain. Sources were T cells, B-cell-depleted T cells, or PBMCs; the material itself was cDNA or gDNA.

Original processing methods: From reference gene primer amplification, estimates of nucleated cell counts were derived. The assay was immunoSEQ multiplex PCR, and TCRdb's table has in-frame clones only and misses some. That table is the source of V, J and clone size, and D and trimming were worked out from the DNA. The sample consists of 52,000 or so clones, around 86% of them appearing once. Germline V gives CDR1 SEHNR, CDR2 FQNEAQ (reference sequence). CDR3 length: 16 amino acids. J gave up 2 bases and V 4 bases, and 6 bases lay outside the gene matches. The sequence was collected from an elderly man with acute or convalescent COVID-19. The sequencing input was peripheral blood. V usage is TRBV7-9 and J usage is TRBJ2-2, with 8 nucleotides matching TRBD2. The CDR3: CASSSPSGRNTGELFF. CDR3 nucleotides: TGTGCCAGCAGCTCCCCTAGCGGGCGCAACACCGGGGAGCTGTTTTTT.